This entry lists 5 T cell receptor beta chains sequenced from one sample in a study of T cell responses to AZD1222 COVID-19 vaccine. TCRdb's copy holds only in-frame clones and misses some; the assay was immunoSEQ multiplex PCR. Of tens of thousands of clones in the sample, roughly 90% were seen once. Sequencing was performed on peripheral blood, taken on day 0 of AZD1222 vaccination. The receptors stem from an adult in good health.

The chain joins TRBV20-1 to TRBJ1-2; D gene unclear. The CDR3 is made up of 11 amino acids. Trimming left V 0 bases short and J 6 bases short, with 5 bases between. CDR1 is DFQATT, CDR2 SNEGSKA, per germline (reference sequence). The chain's CDR3 is CSARDGDGYTF. Here the CDR3 DNA reads TGCAGTGCTAGAGACGGTGATGGCTACACCTTC.

V gene TRBV19 combines with J gene TRBJ1-1; no clear D. Germline values: CDR1 LNHDA, CDR2 SQIVND (reference sequence). This CDR3 has 15 amino acids. Trimming left V 4 bases short and J 4 bases short, with 16 bases between. CDR3: CASSRNQESGTEAFF. DNA of the CDR3: TGTGCCAGTAGTAGGAATCAGGAATCCGGCACTGAAGCTTTCTTT.

J is TRBJ2-3 and V is TRBV5-1, with 7 bases identical to TRBD1. V lost 3 bases to trimming and J lost 5 bases; unmatched junction nucleotides: 6. The germline V gene has CDR1 SGHRS and CDR2 YFSETQ. The CDR3 runs 14 residues. CDR3 loop: CASSSTGFVDTQYF. The CDR3, as DNA: TGCGCCAGCAGCTCGACAGGGTTTGTAGATACGCAGTATTTT.

The chain couples TRBV18 to TRBJ1-1; no firm D call. This CDR3 contains 15 residues. Trimming took 1 base from V and 3 from J, leaving 12 bases between them. The germline CDR1 and CDR2 sequences are KGHSH and LQKENI. The CDR3 here is CASSPRGRTDTEAFF. CDR3 nucleotide sequence: TGTGCCAGCTCACCACGGGGTAGAACCGACACTGAAGCTTTCTTT. Supplemented by reference TRBV18 and TRBJ1-1, the full variable domain reads NAGVMQNPRHLVRRRGQEARLRCSPMKGHSHVYWYRQLPEEGLKFMVYLQKENIIDESGMPKERFSAEFPKEGPSILRIQQVVRGDSAAYFCASSPRGRTDTEAFFGQGTRLTVV.

This chain uses TRBV19 with TRBJ1-1; TRBD1 is a possible D gene (6 bases). CDR1 is LNHDA, CDR2 SQIVND, per germline (reference sequence). The CDR3 consists of 14 residues. V lost 1 base to trimming and J lost 1 base, with 7 bases between them. CDR3 region: CASSIGTANTEAFF. The CDR3 DNA is TGTGCCAGTAGTATAGGGACAGCGAACACTGAAGCTTTCTTT.